The 19 T cell receptor beta chains in this list originate from one sample, sequenced in a study of T cells in Graves' hyperthyroidism and ophthalmopathy. There were TCR beta CDR3 regions amplified from RNA transcripts. TCR CDR3 underwent first-round RT-PCR with the HTBI primer set. MiXCR was run by TCRdb on the multiplex PCR reads, yielding one entry per CDR3 protein. The sample has 350,000 to 450,000 distinct CDR3 sequences; about 14% are singletons. Sequenced sample: blood. The receptors derive from a man aged 50-59 years with Graves' ophthalmopathy.

This chain joins TRBV11-2 and TRBJ2-1; a possible D gene is TRBD1 (6 bases). V gave up 4 bases and J gave up 3 bases, with 19 bases separating them. CDR1 and CDR2 from the germline V gene are SGHAT and FQNNGV. This CDR3 has 17 residues. For the CDR3, the DNA is TGTGCCAGCAGCTCCGATGCCGCAGGGGCGGGCTACAATGAGCAGTTCTTC. Its protein is CASSSDAAGAGYNEQFF.

The CDR3: CASSLSRGGEPGANVLTF. CDR3 sequence (DNA): TGTGCCAGCAGTTTATCCCGAGGGGGCGAGCCGGGGGCCAACGTCCTGACTTTC. This chain links TRBV12-3 or TRBV12-4 with TRBJ2-6; TRBD1 matches at 7 bases. V trimming: 2 bases; J trimming: 4 bases; junction bases outside the gene matches: 11. The CDR3 sequence is 18 residues long.

This clonotype was counted many times. The J gene is TRBJ2-1, the V gene TRBV20-1, with TRBD2 identical over 7 bases. The J segment lost 6 bases and the V segment lost 2 bases, leaving 10 bases of the junction unmatched. Germline V gene sequence: CDR1 DFQATT, CDR2 SNEGSKA (reference sequence). The CDR3 length is 15 residues. CDR3 amino acids: CSARIRREKGNEQFF. The CDR3 DNA reads TGCAGTGCTAGAATACGGCGGGAGAAGGGCAATGAGCAGTTCTTC.

This clonotype appeared a few times. V is TRBV10-3 and J is TRBJ2-2; the match to TRBD2 covers 7 bases. This CDR3 region has 16 residues. Germline assignment: CDR1 ENHRY and CDR2 SYGVKD. V shed 3 bases, J shed 3 bases, and the junction held 7 bases outside the gene matches. The chain's CDR3 is CAISDAGGRDTGELFF. In DNA, the CDR3 is TGTGCCATCAGTGATGCTGGAGGGAGGGACACCGGGGAGCTGTTTTTT.

This clonotype was counted at least ten times. The chain uses TRBV20-1 and TRBJ2-1, with 9 bases aligning to TRBD2. The ends lost 6 bases at V and 6 bases at J; junction bases unmatched: 15. Looked up from germline, CDR1 is DFQATT and CDR2 is SNEGSKA (reference sequence). The CDR3 is 16 amino acids. The CDR3 nucleotides are TGCAGTGCGTCAGGGACTAGCAGGAGTCTTCCCAATGAGCAGTTCTTC. Encoded protein: CSASGTSRSLPNEQFF.

In its sample, this clonotype was seen many times. J is TRBJ2-3 and V is TRBV11-2; a possible D gene is TRBD2 (6 bases). Deletions cut 6 bases from V and 1 base from J, with 23 bases between. CDR1 is SGHAT and CDR2 is FQNNGV in the germline V gene. The CDR3 spans 18 residues. CDR3 bases: TGTGCCAGCAGGGGGGGTGGTGGTCGGGGGATACGCACAGATACGCAGTATTTT. It specifies CASRGGGGRGIRTDTQYF.

J is TRBJ1-3 and V is TRBV7-9, with no clear D. The V end was cut by 8 bases, the J end by 3 bases, with 11 bases between. The CDR3 totals 13 residues. Germline V gene data show CDR1 as SEHNR and CDR2 as FQNEAQ (reference sequence). CDR3 nucleotides: TGTGCCAGCGGGCAGGAGATTGGAAACACCATATATTTT. This sequence encodes CASGQEIGNTIYF.

Ten or more counts support this clonotype. This chain connects TRBV24-1 to TRBJ1-5; 9 nucleotides match TRBD1. Germline trimming cut 3 bases from V and 2 bases from J; bases unmatched to any gene: 4. Germline V lookup: CDR1 KGHDR, CDR2 SFDVKD. This CDR3 spans 16 amino acids. The CDR3 region is CATSDTGGGGNQPQHF. CDR3 nucleotides: TGTGCCACCAGTGATACAGGGGGCGGTGGCAATCAGCCCCAGCATTTT.

This clonotype was seen a few times. This chain connects TRBV5-5 to TRBJ1-4; D is unresolved. CDR1 and CDR2 from the germline V gene are SGHKS and YYEKEE (reference sequence). The CDR3 length is 13 residues. V was shortened by 0 bases and J by 7 bases, with 7 bases between the two germline ends. The CDR3 sequence: CASSLVGSEKLFF. In DNA, the CDR3 is TGTGCCAGCAGCTTGGTTGGAAGTGAAAAACTGTTTTTT.

CDR3 DNA: TGTGCCAGCAGCTTAGGGGGTATCACCTACGAGCAGTACTTC. It yields the protein CASSLGGITYEQYF. The chain joins TRBV7-2 to TRBJ2-7; D gene ambiguous. The V and J ends lost 1 base and 2 bases respectively, with 9 bases between them. This CDR3 spans 14 amino acids. The germline gives CDR1 SGHTA, CDR2 FQGNSA.

At least ten counts were recorded for this clonotype. The V call is TRBV6-6, the J call TRBJ2-7; possible D gene TRBD1, 7 bases. The CDR3 extends over 15 amino acids. Germline-derived CDR1 and CDR2 are MNHNY and SVGAGI (reference sequence). Trimming pared 0 bases from V and 3 bases from J, leaving 12 bases between. The CDR3 DNA reads as TGTGCCAGCAGTTACTCAGAGCAGGGGGGCTACGAGCAGTACTTC. As protein: CASSYSEQGGYEQYF.

Ten or more counts support this clonotype. V usage is TRBV6-2 or TRBV6-3 and J usage is TRBJ2-7; D is possibly TRBD2 (5 bases). CDR3 length: 13 amino acids. Per the germline V gene, CDR1 is MNHEY and CDR2 is SVGEGT. V was pared by 4 bases and J by 2 bases, with 9 bases between. In DNA form, the CDR3 reads TGTGCCAGCAGTTGGAGGAGAACCTACGAGCAGTACTTC. This sequence encodes CASSWRRTYEQYF.

The rearrangement links TRBV9 to TRBJ2-2, with a possible D match to TRBD2 (6 bases). V gave up 3 bases and J gave up 7 bases, with 10 bases separating them. This CDR3 is built from 13 residues. Germline V lookup: CDR1 SGDLS, CDR2 YYNGEE. The CDR3 nucleotides are TGTGCCAGCAGCGATCGGGGGATCGGGGAGCTGTTTTTT. This codes for CASSDRGIGELFF.

The chain uses TRBV28 and TRBJ2-1; the D gene is possibly TRBD1 (6 bases). This CDR3 region has 13 residues. With 5 bases removed from V and 10 bases from J, the gap between germline ends came to 15 bases. CDR1 is MDHEN, CDR2 SYDVKM, per germline. The CDR3 DNA follows: TGTGCCAGCAGTAACAACAGGGATTTGGAGCAGTTCTTC. This sequence encodes CASSNNRDLEQFF.

Comment on this clonotype: A read error may be the cause here, since a much bigger clone is one base away. J is TRBJ1-1 and V is TRBV30; D not certain. This CDR3 comprises 12 residues. The V gene lost 2 bases and the J gene lost 4 bases, with 8 bases spanning the gap. In germline, CDR1 is GTSNPN, CDR2 SVGIG (reference sequence). Here the CDR3 DNA reads TGTGCCTGGAGTCCTCGGAGCACTGAAGCTTTCTTT. Translating gives CAWSPRSTEAFF.

This sequence joins TRBV5-1 and TRBJ2-3; 13 bases fit TRBD2. The ends lost 0 bases at V and 0 bases at J; junction bases unmatched: 10. Germline lookup yields CDR1 SGHRS and CDR2 YFSETQ. CDR3 length: 20 amino acids. CDR3 coding DNA: TGCGCCAGCAGCTTGGGGGGACTAGCGGGGACTCGGCCCAGCACAGATACGCAGTATTTT. As protein: CASSLGGLAGTRPSTDTQYF.

This clonotype appeared many times. The rearrangement joins TRBV20-1 to TRBJ2-5; 10 bases are a match to TRBD2. Losses at the gene ends were 4 bases for V and 5 bases for J; bases not matched to a gene: 13. This CDR3 spans 16 amino acids. From germline, CDR1 is DFQATT and CDR2 SNEGSKA (reference sequence). The CDR3 DNA is TGCAGTGCTACGGGACTAGCGAGACGAGATGGGGAGACCCAGTACTTC. Encoded protein: CSATGLARRDGETQYF.

J is TRBJ2-7 and V is TRBV5-6; D perhaps matches TRBD2 (6 bases). Trimming removed 5 bases from V and 3 bases from J, with 18 bases in between. CDR3 length: 15 amino acids. CDR1 and CDR2 (germline): SGHDT, YYEEEE. The CDR3 spells CASSRHRGGNYEQYF. The CDR3 DNA reads as TGTGCCAGCAGTCGCCATCGTGGCGGGAACTACGAGCAGTACTTC. Together with reference TRBV5-6 and TRBJ2-7, the CDR3 gives the full variable domain: DAGVTQSPTHLIKTRGQQVTLRCSPKSGHDTVSWYQQALGQGPQFIFQYYEEEERQRGNFPDRFSGHQFPNYSSELNVNALLLGDSALYLCASSRHRGGNYEQYFGPGTRLTVT.

This chain joins TRBV2 and TRBJ1-2; D is undetermined. The CDR3 is 14 amino acids. Trimming took 6 bases from V and 7 from J, leaving 18 bases between them. The germline CDR1 and CDR2 sequences are SNHLY and FYNNEI. The DNA of the CDR3 is TGTGCCAGCAGCGTTGGGCCTCAGGACTGTGGCTACACCTTC. It codes for CASSVGPQDCGYTF.